These T cell receptor beta chains were read from a single sample in a study of regulatory T cells in long-lasting Graves disease. TCRdb re-derived calls from the multiplex PCR reads in MiXCR, one entry per CDR3 protein. The sample shows 500,000 to 800,000 distinct CDR3 sequences, 25% to 30% of them seen only once. The specimen comprised peripheral blood mononuclear cells (PBMCs), sampled when the disease was refractory, from a patient treated with antithyroid drugs. These receptors were obtained from a female donor with Graves disease. Both conserved end residues are part of each CDR3. The D gene is left open where the match is weak. Where a row states a size, it is once, few, many or the class of an expanded clone; other rows omit it.

j_call: TRBJ1-2; clone_size: .; d_call: .; v_call: TRBV5-1; cdr3_nt: TGCGCCAGCAGCTTGGCCAATTCGGGGGGAAGTGGCTACACCTTC; cdr3_aa: CASSLANSGGSGYTF
j_call: TRBJ1-6; clone_size: many; d_call: TRBD1; v_call: TRBV28; cdr3_nt: TGTGCCAGCAGTTCCCCAGGACAGGGAAATTCACCCCTCCACTTT; cdr3_aa: CASSSPGQGNSPLHF
j_call: TRBJ2-2; clone_size: few; d_call: TRBD2; v_call: TRBV11-3; cdr3_nt: TGTGCCAGCAGCTATAGCGGGATGAACACCGGGGAGCTGTTTTTT; cdr3_aa: CASSYSGMNTGELFF
j_call: TRBJ2-7; clone_size: .; d_call: .; v_call: TRBV27; cdr3_nt: TGTGCCAGCAGTTTACTTACAGGGAGCTCGTACGAGCAGTACTTC; cdr3_aa: CASSLLTGSSYEQYF
j_call: TRBJ1-4; clone_size: few; d_call: .; v_call: TRBV29-1; cdr3_nt: TGCAGCGTTACTCGTGTCCGCGGTGAAAAACTGTTTTTT; cdr3_aa: CSVTRVRGEKLFF
j_call: TRBJ1-5; clone_size: .; d_call: .; v_call: TRBV27; cdr3_nt: TGTGCCAGCAGAAGTCAGGGGAGCCTGAGCAATCAGCCCCAGCATTTT; cdr3_aa: CASRSQGSLSNQPQHF
j_call: TRBJ1-2; clone_size: .; d_call: .; v_call: TRBV3-1; cdr3_nt: TGTGCCAGCAGCCAAGTAACCAGGGTTCGGCGTGTTAGCTACACCTTC; cdr3_aa: CASSQVTRVRRVSYTF
j_call: TRBJ1-2; clone_size: .; d_call: .; v_call: TRBV15; cdr3_nt: TGTGCCACCAGCACCCGCTCATCTTATGGCTACACCTTC; cdr3_aa: CATSTRSSYGYTF
j_call: TRBJ1-5; clone_size: .; d_call: TRBD1; v_call: TRBV28; cdr3_nt: TGTGCCAGCAGTCTTGCCTGGACAGGGCGTAATCAGCCCCAGCATTTT; cdr3_aa: CASSLAWTGRNQPQHF
j_call: TRBJ1-1; clone_size: few; d_call: .; v_call: TRBV20-1; cdr3_nt: TGCAGTGCTAGAGACTTCTGGGACAAACTGAACACTGAAGCTTTCTTT; cdr3_aa: CSARDFWDKLNTEAFF
j_call: TRBJ1-2; clone_size: many; d_call: .; v_call: TRBV12-3/TRBV12-4; cdr3_nt: TGTGCCAGCAGTTTCCCGCCTGGCTGGGACGCTAACTATGGCTACACCTTC; cdr3_aa: CASSFPPGWDANYGYTF
j_call: TRBJ1-5; clone_size: many; d_call: .; v_call: TRBV12-3/TRBV12-4; cdr3_nt: TGTGCCAGCAGACCACAGGGAGCGGGCAATCAGCCCCAGCATTTT; cdr3_aa: CASRPQGAGNQPQHF
j_call: TRBJ1-1; clone_size: .; d_call: TRBD1; v_call: TRBV12-3/TRBV12-4; cdr3_nt: TGTGCCAGCAGTTTAGACACAGGGGACACTGAAGCTTTCTTT; cdr3_aa: CASSLDTGDTEAFF
j_call: TRBJ1-4; clone_size: many; d_call: .; v_call: TRBV28; cdr3_nt: TGTGCCAGCAGTTTCAGGACCCGTGAAAAACTGTTTTTT; cdr3_aa: CASSFRTREKLFF
j_call: TRBJ2-5; clone_size: few; d_call: .; v_call: TRBV29-1; cdr3_nt: TGCAGCGTTGAAGGGAGGAGGGGGCAGAGGACCCAGTACTTC; cdr3_aa: CSVEGRRGQRTQYF
j_call: TRBJ2-5; clone_size: .; d_call: TRBD1; v_call: TRBV28; cdr3_nt: TGTGCCAGCAGCAAACCTGGACAGGGGCCGCAAGGGACCCAGTACTTC; cdr3_aa: CASSKPGQGPQGTQYF
j_call: TRBJ2-7; clone_size: .; d_call: TRBD2; v_call: TRBV7-9; cdr3_nt: TGTGCCAGCAGCTTCAGGGGACTAGCGGGAGACGAGCAGTACTTC; cdr3_aa: CASSFRGLAGDEQYF
j_call: TRBJ1-5; clone_size: many; d_call: .; v_call: TRBV7-9; cdr3_nt: TGTGCCAGCAGCCGTGGAGGAGCAGATCAGCCCCAGCATTTT; cdr3_aa: CASSRGGADQPQHF
j_call: TRBJ1-1; clone_size: .; d_call: .; v_call: TRBV30; cdr3_nt: TGTGCGGGACACTCGAACACTGAAGCTTTCTTT; cdr3_aa: CAGHSNTEAFF
j_call: TRBJ1-3; clone_size: few; d_call: .; v_call: TRBV15; cdr3_nt: TGTGCCACCAGCAGAGATGGCAGCACTGGAAACACCATATATTTT; cdr3_aa: CATSRDGSTGNTIYF
j_call: TRBJ2-5; clone_size: .; d_call: .; v_call: TRBV3-1; cdr3_nt: TGTGCCAGCAGCCAAGACACATCCCTAGGCGGGACCCAGTACTTC; cdr3_aa: CASSQDTSLGGTQYF
j_call: TRBJ2-2; clone_size: .; d_call: .; v_call: TRBV19; cdr3_nt: TGTGCCAGTAGTATTGTCCTCACGAACACCGGGGAGCTGTTTTTT; cdr3_aa: CASSIVLTNTGELFF
j_call: TRBJ2-4; clone_size: .; d_call: TRBD1; v_call: TRBV28; cdr3_nt: TGTGCCAGCAGTTTATGGGGACAGGGCGACGTCAAAAACATTCAGTACTTC; cdr3_aa: CASSLWGQGDVKNIQYF
j_call: TRBJ1-1; clone_size: few; d_call: .; v_call: TRBV19; cdr3_nt: TGTGCCAGTAGTATAGCCCTGAGGGCTGAAGCTTTCTTT; cdr3_aa: CASSIALRAEAFF
j_call: TRBJ2-2; clone_size: many; d_call: .; v_call: TRBV2; cdr3_nt: TGTGCCAGCATTGCAGGGACAAACACCGGGGAGCTGTTTTTT; cdr3_aa: CASIAGTNTGELFF
j_call: TRBJ2-7; clone_size: .; d_call: .; v_call: TRBV12-3/TRBV12-4; cdr3_nt: TGTGCCAGCAGTTTAAAAAAATACGAGCAGTACTTC; cdr3_aa: CASSLKKYEQYF
j_call: TRBJ1-2; clone_size: few; d_call: TRBD1; v_call: TRBV3-1; cdr3_nt: TGTGCCAGCAGCCAATCCGGGACAGGGGTCACGAACTATGGCTACACCTTC; cdr3_aa: CASSQSGTGVTNYGYTF
j_call: TRBJ1-1; clone_size: .; d_call: .; v_call: TRBV12-5; cdr3_nt: TGTGCTAGTGGGATGGACTACACTGAAGCTTTCTTT; cdr3_aa: CASGMDYTEAFF
j_call: TRBJ1-5; clone_size: .; d_call: .; v_call: TRBV20-1; cdr3_nt: TGCAGTGCTAGGGGGTCAGAGGGGTCCAATCAGCCCCAGCATTTT; cdr3_aa: CSARGSEGSNQPQHF
j_call: TRBJ2-2; clone_size: .; d_call: TRBD1; v_call: TRBV30; cdr3_nt: TGTGCCTGGTCGGGACAGGGCGGCGGGGAGCTGTTTTTT; cdr3_aa: CAWSGQGGGELFF
j_call: TRBJ2-2; clone_size: .; d_call: .; v_call: TRBV24-1; cdr3_nt: TGTGCCACCAGTGACACCGGGACACTAACCGGGGAGCTGTTTTTT; cdr3_aa: CATSDTGTLTGELFF
j_call: TRBJ1-2; clone_size: few; d_call: .; v_call: TRBV5-1; cdr3_nt: TGCGCCAGCAGCGCCAATGCGGGGGCGCGTGAAGGCTACACCTTC; cdr3_aa: CASSANAGAREGYTF
j_call: TRBJ2-5; clone_size: .; d_call: .; v_call: TRBV20-1; cdr3_nt: TGCAGTGCCCAACTAGAGTTACGGCCGGAGACCCAGTACTTC; cdr3_aa: CSAQLELRPETQYF
j_call: TRBJ2-7; clone_size: many; d_call: TRBD2; v_call: TRBV28; cdr3_nt: TGTGCCAGCAGACCTAGCGGGAGTCTCTACGAGCAGTACTTC; cdr3_aa: CASRPSGSLYEQYF
j_call: TRBJ1-4; clone_size: .; d_call: TRBD1; v_call: TRBV5-1; cdr3_nt: TGCGCCAGCAGCCGACTACAGACAGGGGGACAGGAAAAACTGTTTTTT; cdr3_aa: CASSRLQTGGQEKLFF
j_call: TRBJ2-2; clone_size: few; d_call: TRBD2; v_call: TRBV13; cdr3_nt: TGTGCCAGCAGCAGCAGCGGGAGAGAGGGCACCGGGGAGCTGTTTTTT; cdr3_aa: CASSSSGREGTGELFF
j_call: TRBJ2-7; clone_size: .; d_call: TRBD2; v_call: TRBV13; cdr3_nt: TGTGCCAGCAGCAGAGGAGCCCTCGGACTAGCGGGAGACGAGCAGTACTTC; cdr3_aa: CASSRGALGLAGDEQYF
j_call: TRBJ2-7; clone_size: .; d_call: TRBD2; v_call: TRBV20-1; cdr3_nt: TGCAGTGCTACCCGAGCGGGAGCGGGGGACGAGCAGTACTTC; cdr3_aa: CSATRAGAGDEQYF
j_call: TRBJ1-2; clone_size: few; d_call: .; v_call: TRBV5-1; cdr3_nt: TGCGCCAGCAGCGAAGGGGAGGTCTATGGCTACACCTTC; cdr3_aa: CASSEGEVYGYTF
j_call: TRBJ1-5; clone_size: .; d_call: .; v_call: TRBV5-6; cdr3_nt: TGTGCCAGCAGCTTGTCTCGGGGACAAGGTTGGGTTGATCAGCCCCAGCATTTT; cdr3_aa: CASSLSRGQGWVDQPQHF
j_call: TRBJ1-2; clone_size: once; d_call: .; v_call: TRBV11-2; cdr3_nt: TGTGCCAGCAGCCCAGGACCGGGGCTGGGAGCCTTC; cdr3_aa: CASSPGPGLGAF
j_call: TRBJ2-1; clone_size: .; d_call: TRBD2; v_call: TRBV12-3/TRBV12-4; cdr3_nt: TGTGCCATAAGCGGGGATTACAATGAGCAGTTCTTC; cdr3_aa: CAISGDYNEQFF
j_call: TRBJ2-1; clone_size: once; d_call: .; v_call: TRBV20-1; cdr3_nt: TGCAGTGCTAGAGATCCGAGGGGTAGCGATGAGCAGTTCTTC; cdr3_aa: CSARDPRGSDEQFF
j_call: TRBJ1-5; clone_size: .; d_call: .; v_call: TRBV2; cdr3_nt: TGTGCCAGCAGCGTCCTAGAGGGGCAGCCCCAGCATTTT; cdr3_aa: CASSVLEGQPQHF
j_call: TRBJ2-7; clone_size: few; d_call: .; v_call: TRBV28; cdr3_nt: TGTGCCAGCAGTTTAATCCAGGGGAACTACGAGCAGTACTTC; cdr3_aa: CASSLIQGNYEQYF
j_call: TRBJ1-4; clone_size: .; d_call: .; v_call: TRBV6-1; cdr3_nt: TGTGCCAGCGGTGAATACGGGGCGACTAATGAAAAACTGTTTTTT; cdr3_aa: CASGEYGATNEKLFF
j_call: TRBJ1-2; clone_size: .; d_call: TRBD1; v_call: TRBV5-1; cdr3_nt: TGCGCCAGCAGCCCGGGACAGGGGGCCAGTGGCTACACCTTC; cdr3_aa: CASSPGQGASGYTF
j_call: TRBJ2-7; clone_size: many; d_call: TRBD2; v_call: TRBV28; cdr3_nt: TGTGCCAGCCCACCCCCGGGACTAGCGGGAGCCTACGAGCAGTACTTC; cdr3_aa: CASPPPGLAGAYEQYF
j_call: TRBJ1-2; clone_size: .; d_call: .; v_call: TRBV6-2/TRBV6-3; cdr3_nt: TGTGCCAGCAGTGAGTCGATTTCCAACTATGGCTACACCTTC; cdr3_aa: CASSESISNYGYTF
j_call: TRBJ2-7; clone_size: .; d_call: .; v_call: TRBV20-1; cdr3_nt: TGCAGTGCTAGAGATTGGGACCCCCAACGCTACGAGCAGTACTTC; cdr3_aa: CSARDWDPQRYEQYF
j_call: TRBJ2-2; clone_size: .; d_call: .; v_call: TRBV13; cdr3_nt: TGTGCCAGCAGCTTAGTATTAGGGTCGGACACCGGGGAGCTGTTTTTT; cdr3_aa: CASSLVLGSDTGELFF
j_call: TRBJ2-1; clone_size: few; d_call: TRBD2; v_call: TRBV7-2; cdr3_nt: TGTGCCAGCAGCCGTGACAGAGGGACTAGCGGGAGGGCCTACAATGAGCAGTTCTTC; cdr3_aa: CASSRDRGTSGRAYNEQFF
j_call: TRBJ1-1; clone_size: many; d_call: .; v_call: TRBV7-2; cdr3_nt: TGTGCCAGCAGCCAAAGGCCTGGAGACACTGAAGCTTTCTTT; cdr3_aa: CASSQRPGDTEAFF
j_call: TRBJ1-5; clone_size: .; d_call: .; v_call: TRBV12-3/TRBV12-4; cdr3_nt: TGTGCCAGCAGTTTTCGTAATATTAGCAATCAGCCCCAGCATTTT; cdr3_aa: CASSFRNISNQPQHF
j_call: TRBJ1-1; clone_size: few; d_call: .; v_call: TRBV29-1; cdr3_nt: TGCAGCGTTTCTCTTACACGGGGCACTGAAGCTTTCTTT; cdr3_aa: CSVSLTRGTEAFF